This T cell receptor (beta chain) comes out of a study of cytomegalovirus exposure and HLA in healthy donors. Researchers ran the PCR with 60 Vbeta and 13 Jbeta primers. Only in-frame clones appear in the TCRdb table, and some are missing; sequencing was by immunoSEQ multiplex PCR. This table has 70,000 to 100,000 clones, 75% to 90% appearing once. This clone was recorded a few times. Its target is unknown. J lost 4 bases, V lost 3 bases, and 12 bases had no gene match. The CDR3 loop spans 17 amino acids. Germline-derived CDR1 and CDR2 are SEHNR and FQNEAQ (reference sequence). Study-wide results and caveats: Later, an analysis found that common viral pathogens appeared to be linked with several of the most significant clusters. In a later analysis, TCR beta V- and J-gene trimming showed a link to a missense DCLRE1C variant.

The sequencing sample was made of PBMCs. The receptor's source is a man between 45 and 60 years old in good health and CMV-seropositive. The genes are TRBV7-9 and TRBJ2-5, with 9 bases fitting TRBD2. The CDR3 DNA is TGTGCCAGCAGCTTCCCAGGAGCTAGCGGGGTGGGAGAGACCCAGTACTTC. Translation gives CASSFPGASGVGETQYF.